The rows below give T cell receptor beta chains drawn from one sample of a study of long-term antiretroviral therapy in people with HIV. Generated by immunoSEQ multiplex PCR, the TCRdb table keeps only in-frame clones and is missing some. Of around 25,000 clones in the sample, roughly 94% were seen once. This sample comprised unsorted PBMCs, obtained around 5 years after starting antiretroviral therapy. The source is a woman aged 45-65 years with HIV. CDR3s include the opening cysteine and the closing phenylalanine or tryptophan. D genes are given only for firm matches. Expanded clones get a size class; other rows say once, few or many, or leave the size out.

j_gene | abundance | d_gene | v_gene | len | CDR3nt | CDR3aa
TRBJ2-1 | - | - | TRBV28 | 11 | TGTGCCAGCAGTTTATTCTATGAGCAGTTCTTC | CASSLFYEQFF
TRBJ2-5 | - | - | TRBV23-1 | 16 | TGCGCCAGCAGTCAAATAGGAGGGTGGGTTGAGGAGACCCAGTACTTC | CASSQIGGWVEETQYF
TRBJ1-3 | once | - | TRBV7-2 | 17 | TGTGCCAGCAGCTTAGCGCGTGGACAGAGCTCTGGAAACACCATATATTTT | CASSLARGQSSGNTIYF
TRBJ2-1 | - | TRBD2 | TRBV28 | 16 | TGTGCCAGCAGGTCCACTAGCGGGAGGGCCTACAATGAGCAGTTCTTC | CASRSTSGRAYNEQFF
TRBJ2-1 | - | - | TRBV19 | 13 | TGTGCCAGTAGTAGGGGCCAGGGCAATGAGCAGTTCTTC | CASSRGQGNEQFF
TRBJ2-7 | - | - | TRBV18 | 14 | TGTGCCAGCTCATCTCCGACAGGACACTACGAGCAGTACTTC | CASSSPTGHYEQYF
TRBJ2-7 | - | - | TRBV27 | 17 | TGTGCCAGCAGCCCAGGGGGGGGACGGACGGTCACCTACGAGCAGTACTTC | CASSPGGGRTVTYEQYF
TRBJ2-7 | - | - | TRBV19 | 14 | TGTGCCAGTAGTGAGCCGGGACCCCTACACGAGCAGTACTTC | CASSEPGPLHEQYF
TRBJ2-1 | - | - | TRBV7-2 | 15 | TGTGCCAGCACCCAGAGAGGGGGGAGGTACAATGAGCAGTTCTTC | CASTQRGGRYNEQFF
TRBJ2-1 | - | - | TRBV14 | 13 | TGTGCCAGCAGCAGGGGACTTTACAATGAGCAGTTCTTC | CASSRGLYNEQFF
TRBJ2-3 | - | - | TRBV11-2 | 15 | TGTGCCAGCAGCGCCCGGACAGACCACACAGATACGCAGTATTTT | CASSARTDHTDTQYF
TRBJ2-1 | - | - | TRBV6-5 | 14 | TGTGCCAGTACTACAGGGTCACGAAACAATGAGCAGTTCTTC | CASTTGSRNNEQFF
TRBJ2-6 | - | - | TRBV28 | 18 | TGTGCCAGCAGTTTATTGCGTCTGGGGGCAGCTGGGGCCAACGTCCTGACTTTC | CASSLLRLGAAGANVLTF
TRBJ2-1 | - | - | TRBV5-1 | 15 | TGCGCCAGCAGCCCGGGGGACACCAACTACAATGAGCAGTTCTTC | CASSPGDTNYNEQFF
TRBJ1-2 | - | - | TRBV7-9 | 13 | TGTGCCAGCAGCTTAGAGACAGGTGGCGGCTACACCTTC | CASSLETGGGYTF
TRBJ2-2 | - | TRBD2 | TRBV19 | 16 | TGTGCCAGTAGTCGGCGGGAGGGGAGTGCCACCGGGGAGCTGTTTTTT | CASSRREGSATGELFF
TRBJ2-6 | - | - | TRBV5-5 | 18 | TGTGCCAGCAGGATTATGGGGGCCCTTTCCTCTGGGGCCAACGTCCTGACTTTC | CASRIMGALSSGANVLTF
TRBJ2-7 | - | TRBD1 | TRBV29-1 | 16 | TGCAGCGTTGAAGCTCCGGGACAGCTACCCATCGAGGCGCAGTACTTC | CSVEAPGQLPIEAQYF
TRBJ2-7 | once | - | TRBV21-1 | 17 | TGTGCCAGCAGCAAAGTCCCAGGGGGCGTAATCACCTACGAGCAGTACTTC | CASSKVPGGVITYEQYF
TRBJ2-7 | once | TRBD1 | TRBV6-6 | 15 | TGTGCCAGCAGTTACGGCAGGGGGCGAGGGAGCGAGCAGTACTTC | CASSYGRGRGSEQYF
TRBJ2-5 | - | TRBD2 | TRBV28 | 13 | TGTGCCAGCAGTTTAGGGAGGGTAGAGACCCAGTACTTC | CASSLGRVETQYF
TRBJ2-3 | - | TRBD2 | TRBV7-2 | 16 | TGTGCCAGCAGCTTAGGTAGCGGGAGAGGGACAGATACGCAGTATTTT | CASSLGSGRGTDTQYF
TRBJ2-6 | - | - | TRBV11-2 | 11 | TGTGCCAGCAGGTCGGACTCTCTTCAAACTTTC | CASRSDSLQTF
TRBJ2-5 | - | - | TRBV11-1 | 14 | TGTGCCAGCAGCCTACAGGCCCGGGGAGAGACCCAGTACTTC | CASSLQARGETQYF
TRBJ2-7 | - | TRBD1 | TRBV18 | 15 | TGTGCCAGCTCACCACCGGGACAGGGGGCTTACGAGCAGTACTTC | CASSPPGQGAYEQYF
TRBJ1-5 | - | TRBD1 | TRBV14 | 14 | TGTGCCAGCAGCCTCGGGACAGGCAATCAGCCCCAGCATTTT | CASSLGTGNQPQHF
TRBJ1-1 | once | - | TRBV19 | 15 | TGTGCCAGTAGTATGAGGACAGCTATGAACACTGAAGCTTTCTTT | CASSMRTAMNTEAFF
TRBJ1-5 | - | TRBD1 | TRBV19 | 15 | TGTGCCAGTAGTACCGGGACAGTTGGCAATCAGCCCCAGCATTTT | CASSTGTVGNQPQHF
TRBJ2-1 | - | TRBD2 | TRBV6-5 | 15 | TGTGCCAGCAGTCGAAGCGGGAACTCCTACAATGAGCAGTTCTTC | CASSRSGNSYNEQFF
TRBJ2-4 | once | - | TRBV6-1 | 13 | TGTGCCAGCAGTGAAGCGAGTCGAAACATTCAGTACTTC | CASSEASRNIQYF
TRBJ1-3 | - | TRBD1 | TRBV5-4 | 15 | TGTGCCAGCAGCTTTGGAGGGGGCTTAACAAACACCATATATTTT | CASSFGGGLTNTIYF
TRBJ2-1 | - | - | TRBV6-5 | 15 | TGTGCCAGCAGTTTAGCCGCACCTTCCTACAATGAGCAGTTCTTC | CASSLAAPSYNEQFF
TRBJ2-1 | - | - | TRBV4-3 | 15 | TGCGCCAGCAGCCAAGACGGATCTTCCTACAATGAGCAGTTCTTC | CASSQDGSSYNEQFF
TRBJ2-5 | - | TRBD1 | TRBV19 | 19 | TGTGCCAGTAGTGCCCGACAGGGATTGTCTCGCCAGGGTCGGGAGACCCAGTACTTC | CASSARQGLSRQGRETQYF
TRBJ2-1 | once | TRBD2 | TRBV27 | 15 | TGTGCCAGCGGACCACTAGCGGGATACTACAATGAGCAGTTCTTC | CASGPLAGYYNEQFF
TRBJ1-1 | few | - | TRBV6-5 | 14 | TGTGCCAGCACCCGGGACATTTCGAACACTGAAGCTTTCTTT | CASTRDISNTEAFF
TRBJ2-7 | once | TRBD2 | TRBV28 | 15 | TGTGCCAGCAGTCCTGGACTAGCGGCCATAACGCGGCAGTACTTC | CASSPGLAAITRQYF
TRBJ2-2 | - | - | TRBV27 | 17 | TGTGCCAGCAGTTTTGACCCAGACAGATACAACACCGGGGAGCTGTTTTTT | CASSFDPDRYNTGELFF
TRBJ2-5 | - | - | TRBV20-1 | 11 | TGCAGTGAGGAGTTGAGGGGCGACCAGTACTTC | CSEELRGDQYF
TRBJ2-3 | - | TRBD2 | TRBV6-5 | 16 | TGTGCCAGCAGTTACCTAGCGGGAAGATCTACAGATACGCAGTATTTT | CASSYLAGRSTDTQYF